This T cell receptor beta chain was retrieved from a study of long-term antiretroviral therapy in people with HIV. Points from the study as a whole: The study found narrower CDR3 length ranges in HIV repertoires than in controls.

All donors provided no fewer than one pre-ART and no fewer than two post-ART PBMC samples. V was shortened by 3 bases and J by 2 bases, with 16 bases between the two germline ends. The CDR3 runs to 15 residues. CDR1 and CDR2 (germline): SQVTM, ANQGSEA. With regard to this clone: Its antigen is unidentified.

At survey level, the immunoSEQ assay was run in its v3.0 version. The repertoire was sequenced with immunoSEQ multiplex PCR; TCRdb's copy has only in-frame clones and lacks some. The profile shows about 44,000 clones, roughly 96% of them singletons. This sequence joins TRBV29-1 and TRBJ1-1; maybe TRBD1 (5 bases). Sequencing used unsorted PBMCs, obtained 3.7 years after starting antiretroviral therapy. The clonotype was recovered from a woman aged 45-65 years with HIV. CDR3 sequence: CSVDGQQVGNTEAFF. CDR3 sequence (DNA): TGCAGCGTTGATGGGCAACAGGTGGGCAACACTGAAGCTTTCTTT.